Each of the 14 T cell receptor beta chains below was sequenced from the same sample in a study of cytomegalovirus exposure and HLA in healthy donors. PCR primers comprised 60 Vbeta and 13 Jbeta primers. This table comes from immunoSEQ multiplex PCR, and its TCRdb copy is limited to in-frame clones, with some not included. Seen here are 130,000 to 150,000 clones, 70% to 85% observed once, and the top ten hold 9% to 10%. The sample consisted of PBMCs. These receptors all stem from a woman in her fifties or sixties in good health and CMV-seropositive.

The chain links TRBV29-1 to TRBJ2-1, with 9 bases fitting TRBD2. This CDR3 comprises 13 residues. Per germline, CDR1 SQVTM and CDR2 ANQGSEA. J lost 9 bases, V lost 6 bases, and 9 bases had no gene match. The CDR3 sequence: CSVILAGTGEQFF. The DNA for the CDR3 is TGCAGCGTCATTCTAGCGGGAACGGGTGAGCAGTTCTTC.

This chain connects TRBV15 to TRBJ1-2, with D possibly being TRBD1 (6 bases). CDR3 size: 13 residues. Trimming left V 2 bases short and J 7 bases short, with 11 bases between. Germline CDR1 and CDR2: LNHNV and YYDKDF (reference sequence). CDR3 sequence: CATSRRGSFGYTF. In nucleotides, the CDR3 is TGTGCCACCAGCAGAAGGGGGAGTTTTGGCTACACCTTC.

CDR3 bases: TGTGCCAGCAGCCCAAACACAGATACGCAGTATTTT. Protein: CASSPNTDTQYF. The chain uses TRBV7-3 and TRBJ2-3; D unresolved. CDR3 size: 12 residues. Germline loops: CDR1 SGHTA, CDR2 FQGTGA. V was trimmed by 5 bases and J by 2 bases, leaving 5 bases between them.

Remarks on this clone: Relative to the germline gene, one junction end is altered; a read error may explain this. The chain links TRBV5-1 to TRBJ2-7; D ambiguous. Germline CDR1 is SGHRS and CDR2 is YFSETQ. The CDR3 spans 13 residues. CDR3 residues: CASSLIASYEQYF. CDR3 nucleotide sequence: TGTGCCAGCAGCTTGATAGCCAGCTACGAGCAGTACTTC.

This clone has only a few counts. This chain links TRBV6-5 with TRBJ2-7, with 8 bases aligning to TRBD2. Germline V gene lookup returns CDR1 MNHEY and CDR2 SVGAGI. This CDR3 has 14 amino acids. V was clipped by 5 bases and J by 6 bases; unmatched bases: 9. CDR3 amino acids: CASSESGGSPEQYF. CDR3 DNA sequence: TGTGCCAGCAGTGAGAGCGGGGGTTCCCCCGAGCAGTACTTC.

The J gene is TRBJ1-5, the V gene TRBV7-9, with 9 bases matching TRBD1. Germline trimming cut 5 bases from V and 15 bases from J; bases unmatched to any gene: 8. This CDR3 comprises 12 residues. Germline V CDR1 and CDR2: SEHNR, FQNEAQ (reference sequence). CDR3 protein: CASSRTGEIGHF. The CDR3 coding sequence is TGTGCCAGCAGCAGGACAGGGGAAATTGGGCATTTT.

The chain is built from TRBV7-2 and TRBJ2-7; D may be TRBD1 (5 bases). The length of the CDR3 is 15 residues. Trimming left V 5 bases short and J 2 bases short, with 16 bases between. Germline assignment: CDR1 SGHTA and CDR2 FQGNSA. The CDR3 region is CASSKLGLKTYEQYF. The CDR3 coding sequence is TGTGCCAGCAGCAAACTGGGGCTTAAGACCTACGAGCAGTACTTC.

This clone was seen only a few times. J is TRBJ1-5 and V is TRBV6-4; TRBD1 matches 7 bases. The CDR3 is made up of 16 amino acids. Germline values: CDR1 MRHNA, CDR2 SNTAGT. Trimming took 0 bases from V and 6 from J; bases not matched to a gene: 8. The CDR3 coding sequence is TGTGCCAGCAGTGACTCTAGCAGGGGGTTATTTCAGCCCCAGCATTTT. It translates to CASSDSSRGLFQPQHF.

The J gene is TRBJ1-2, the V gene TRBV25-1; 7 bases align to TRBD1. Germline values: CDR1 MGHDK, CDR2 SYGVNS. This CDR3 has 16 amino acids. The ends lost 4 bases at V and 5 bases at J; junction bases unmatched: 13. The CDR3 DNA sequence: TGTGCCAGCAGTGGGTCCGGGACAGCTCTCCAATATGGCTACACCTTC. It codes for CASSGSGTALQYGYTF.

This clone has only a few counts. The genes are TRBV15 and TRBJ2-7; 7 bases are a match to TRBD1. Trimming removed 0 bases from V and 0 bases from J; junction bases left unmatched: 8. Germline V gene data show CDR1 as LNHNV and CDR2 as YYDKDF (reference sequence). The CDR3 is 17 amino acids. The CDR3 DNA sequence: TGTGCCACCAGCAGAGATCCCCGGGGACAGACCTCCTACGAGCAGTACTTC. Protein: CATSRDPRGQTSYEQYF.

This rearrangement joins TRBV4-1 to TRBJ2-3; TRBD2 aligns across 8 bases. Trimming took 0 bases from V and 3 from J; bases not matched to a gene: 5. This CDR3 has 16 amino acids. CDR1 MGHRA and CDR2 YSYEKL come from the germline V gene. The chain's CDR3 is CASSQETSGLTDTQYF. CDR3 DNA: TGCGCCAGCAGCCAAGAAACTAGCGGCTTGACAGATACGCAGTATTTT.

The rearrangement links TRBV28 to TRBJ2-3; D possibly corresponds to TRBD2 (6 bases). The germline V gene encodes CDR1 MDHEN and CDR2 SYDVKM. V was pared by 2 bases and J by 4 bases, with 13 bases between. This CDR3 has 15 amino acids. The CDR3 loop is CASSLAGIVADTQYF. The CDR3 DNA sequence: TGTGCCAGCAGTTTAGCGGGGATAGTCGCAGATACGCAGTATTTT.

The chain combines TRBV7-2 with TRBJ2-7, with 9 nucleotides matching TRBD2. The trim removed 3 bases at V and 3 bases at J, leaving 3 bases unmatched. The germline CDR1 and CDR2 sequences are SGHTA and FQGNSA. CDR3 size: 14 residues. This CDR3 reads CASSFSGGNYEQYF. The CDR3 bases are TGTGCCAGCAGCTTTAGCGGGGGAAACTACGAGCAGTACTTC.

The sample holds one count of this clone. CDR3 region: CASSFRTSGSNIQYF. For the CDR3, the DNA is TGTGCCAGCAGTTTTAGGACTAGCGGGAGTAACATTCAGTACTTC. The V and J genes are TRBV28 and TRBJ2-4, with 13 bases lining up with TRBD2. The germline gives CDR1 MDHEN, CDR2 SYDVKM. The trim removed 3 bases at V and 7 bases at J, leaving 3 bases unmatched. The CDR3 covers 15 residues.